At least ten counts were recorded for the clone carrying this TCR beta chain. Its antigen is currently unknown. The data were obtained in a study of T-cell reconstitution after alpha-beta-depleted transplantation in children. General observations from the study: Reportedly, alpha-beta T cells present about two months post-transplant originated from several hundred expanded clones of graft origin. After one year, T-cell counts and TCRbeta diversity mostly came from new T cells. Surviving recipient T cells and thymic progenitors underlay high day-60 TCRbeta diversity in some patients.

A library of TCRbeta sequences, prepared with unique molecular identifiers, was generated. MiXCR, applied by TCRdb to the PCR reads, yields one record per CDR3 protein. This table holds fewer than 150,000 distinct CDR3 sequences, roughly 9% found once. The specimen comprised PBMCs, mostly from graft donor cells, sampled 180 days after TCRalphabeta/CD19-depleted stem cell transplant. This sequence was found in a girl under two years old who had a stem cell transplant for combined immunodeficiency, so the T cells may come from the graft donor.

This CDR3 is CASTFGNRGSYEQYF. The CDR3 coding sequence is TGCGCCAGCACCTTTGGGAACCGGGGCTCCTACGAGCAGTACTTC. The V call is TRBV5-1, the J call TRBJ2-7; possibly TRBD2 for D (5 bases). The germline V gene has CDR1 SGHRS and CDR2 YFSETQ. This CDR3 spans 15 amino acids. The V gene lost 6 bases and the J gene lost 0 bases, with 16 bases spanning the gap.